What follows describes a single TCR beta chain. Its specificity is unknown. The data originate from a study of T cell responses to AZD1222 COVID-19 vaccine. Study-level background: The analysis combined second doses at about 4 or about 12 weeks. Study conclusions and caveats: Seropositive AZD1222 recipients at baseline numbered only five or six. Repertoires were collected only later (after the peak T cell response had occurred). Mostly white British, mostly female donors; authors suggested clonal diversity may be underestimated.

The germline gives CDR1 KGHDR, CDR2 SFDVKD. V lost 9 bases to trimming and J lost 1 base, with 13 bases between them. This CDR3 comprises 14 residues. Measured with immunoSEQ multiplex PCR; TCRdb has only the in-frame clones, and not every one. The sample carries 87,000 or so clones, about 89% recorded once. Here the sequenced sample was peripheral blood, taken on day 0 of AZD1222 vaccination. The receptor was isolated from an adult in good health. The V call is TRBV24-1, the J call TRBJ2-3, with D possibly matching TRBD1 (6 bases). CDR3 nucleotides: TGTGCCACCTCAGAACGGACAGGCACAGATACGCAGTATTTT. Amino acid sequence: CATSERTGTDTQYF.